The 16 T cell receptor beta chains reported below all come from one sample, sequenced in a study of cytomegalovirus exposure and HLA in healthy donors. Both 60 Vbeta primers and 13 Jbeta primers went into the PCR. This table comes from immunoSEQ multiplex PCR, and its TCRdb copy is limited to in-frame clones, with some not included. This sample has approximately 280,000 clones; around nine tenths occur once, and the top ten carry less than 2.5%. Sequencing was done on a sample of PBMCs. The source of these receptors is a young woman in good health and CMV-seronegative.

The V and J genes are TRBV9 and TRBJ2-3; 9 bases agree with TRBD2. The CDR3 runs 16 residues. Germline trimming cut 2 bases from V and 4 bases from J; bases unmatched to any gene: 8. CDR1 is SGDLS, CDR2 YYNGEE, per germline. Here the CDR3 DNA reads TGTGCCAGCAGCGTGGCGGGCGGGGGGGGGCCAGATACGCAGTATTTT. Translated: CASSVAGGGGPDTQYF. Supplemented by reference TRBV9 and TRBJ2-3, the full variable domain reads DSGVTQTPKHLITATGQRVTLRCSPRSGDLSVYWYQQSLDQGLQFLIQYYNGEERAKGNILERFSAQQFPDLHSELNLSSLELGDSALYFCASSVAGGGGPDTQYFGPGTRLTVL.

The table lists this clone with a few counts. The V gene is TRBV5-6, the J gene TRBJ2-1; D is perhaps TRBD2 (6 bases). This CDR3 region has 15 residues. From germline, CDR1 is SGHDT and CDR2 YYEEEE. The V and J ends lost 4 bases and 4 bases respectively, with 15 bases between them. The CDR3 DNA sequence: TGTGCCAGCAGCCGAGATCCGGGACTGTACAATGAGCAGTTCTTC. Encoded protein: CASSRDPGLYNEQFF.

The chain has TRBV9 and TRBJ1-1; D gene uncertain. CDR1 and CDR2 (germline): SGDLS, YYNGEE. V was pared by 2 bases and J by 0 bases, with 8 bases between. The CDR3 is made up of 14 amino acids. CDR3 region: CASSVWAMNTEAFF. DNA of the CDR3: TGTGCCAGCAGCGTCTGGGCCATGAACACTGAAGCTTTCTTT.

Comment on this clone: At the DNA level, this CDR3 is encoded by other sequences in the same sample as well. V usage is TRBV6-5 and J usage is TRBJ1-1; D call uncertain. Germline loops: CDR1 MNHEY, CDR2 SVGAGI. The germline V and J ends were trimmed by 0 bases and 1 base, with 6 bases remaining between them. The CDR3 runs 14 residues. The CDR3 here is CASSYSAGNTEAFF. The CDR3 DNA reads as TGTGCCAGCAGTTACTCTGCGGGGAACACTGAAGCTTTCTTT.

This chain joins TRBV6-1 and TRBJ2-7; 9 nucleotides match TRBD2. V lost 7 bases, J lost 0 bases, and 7 bases stayed unmatched. CDR3 length: 15 residues. In germline, CDR1 is MNHNS, CDR2 SASEGT. The CDR3 is CASTPSGASSYEQYF. The CDR3 DNA reads as TGTGCCAGCACCCCTAGCGGGGCGTCCTCCTACGAGCAGTACTTC.

The chain recombines TRBV19 with TRBJ1-6, with 10 bases that match TRBD1. V dropped 1 base and J dropped 8; count of bases not matched to a gene: 5. CDR1 LNHDA and CDR2 SQIVND come from the germline V gene (reference sequence). CDR3 length: 16 residues. The CDR3 protein is CASSIVTGGVDSPLHF. The CDR3 nucleotides are TGTGCCAGTAGTATAGTGACAGGGGGCGTGGATTCACCCCTCCACTTT. The whole variable domain, remainder taken from reference TRBV19 and TRBJ1-6, is DGGITQSPKYLFRKEGQNVTLSCEQNLNHDAMYWYRQDPGQGLRLIYYSQIVNDFQKGDIAEGYSVSREKKESFPLTVTSAQKNPTAFYLCASSIVTGGVDSPLHFGNGTRLTVT.

This rearrangement joins TRBV28 to TRBJ1-2; tentatively, D is TRBD1 (6 bases). CDR1 is MDHEN and CDR2 is SYDVKM in the germline V gene. This CDR3 spans 15 amino acids. The germline V and J ends were trimmed by 5 bases and 2 bases, with 15 bases remaining between them. DNA of the CDR3: TGTGCCAGCAGTCCGGGGGGCCACGGCAACTATGGCTACACCTTC. It specifies CASSPGGHGNYGYTF.

In DNA, the CDR3 is TGTGCCAGCAGCCTCCTTCCCGGGGAGCTGTTTTTT. It codes for CASSLLPGELFF. V and J are TRBV5-4 and TRBJ2-2, with D unresolved. V gave up 4 bases and J gave up 6 bases, with 7 bases separating them. The germline CDR1 and CDR2 sequences are SGHNT and YYREEE (reference sequence). This CDR3 is built from 12 residues.

The genes are TRBV11-2 and TRBJ1-1; no clear D gene. V was shortened by 5 bases and J by 8 bases, with 15 bases between the two germline ends. The CDR3 loop spans 13 amino acids. Germline CDR1 and CDR2: SGHAT and FQNNGV. The CDR3 DNA is TGTGCCAGCAGCCCGTGGGGAGCGAAAGAAGCTTTCTTT. It specifies CASSPWGAKEAFF.

The rearrangement links TRBV2 to TRBJ1-1; 7 bases fit TRBD1. V was clipped by 6 bases and J by 4 bases; unmatched bases: 8. This CDR3 is built from 14 residues. Germline V CDR1 and CDR2: SNHLY, FYNNEI. The CDR3 DNA sequence: TGTGCCAGCAGGGGACAGTTACGGGCCACTGAAGCTTTCTTT. It codes for CASRGQLRATEAFF.

The chain's CDR3 is CATKSGLSTDTQYF. In nucleotides, the CDR3 is TGTGCCACCAAATCGGGACTCTCCACAGATACGCAGTATTTT. The chain joins TRBV2 to TRBJ2-3; TRBD2 might be the D (6 bases). CDR1 is SNHLY, CDR2 FYNNEI, per germline. Trimming shortened V by 10 bases and J by 2 bases, and 16 bases separated the two germline ends. The CDR3 consists of 14 residues.

The chain carries TRBV11-2 and TRBJ1-6; D is perhaps TRBD1 (5 bases). The CDR3 spans 15 residues. Looked up from germline, CDR1 is SGHAT and CDR2 is FQNNGV. The germline V and J ends were trimmed by 7 bases and 7 bases, with 17 bases remaining between them. CDR3 DNA sequence: TGTGCCAGCACCTACAGGTCATTTGACAATTCACCCCTCCACTTT. Its protein is CASTYRSFDNSPLHF.

V and J are TRBV18 and TRBJ1-1; D might be TRBD1 (6 bases). The V end lost 3 bases, the J end lost 2 bases, and 10 bases lay between the germline ends. CDR3 size: 14 residues. Germline loops: CDR1 KGHSH, CDR2 LQKENI. This chain's CDR3 is CASSPGQTNTEAFF. The CDR3 DNA reads as TGTGCCAGCTCACCGGGACAAACTAACACTGAAGCTTTCTTT.

The chain carries TRBV4-1 and TRBJ1-5, with 7 nucleotides matching TRBD1. The CDR3 is made up of 15 amino acids. V lost 1 base, J lost 6 bases, and 6 bases stayed unmatched. The germline CDR1 and CDR2 sequences are MGHRA and YSYEKL. The CDR3 DNA is TGCGCCAGCAGCCAAGCCAGGGGGGCGATTCAGCCCCAGCATTTT. Protein product: CASSQARGAIQPQHF.

This chain connects TRBV11-2 to TRBJ1-2; D not resolved. The CDR3 sequence is 14 residues long. The germline gives CDR1 SGHAT, CDR2 FQNNGV. Trimming removed 1 base from V and 3 bases from J, with 9 bases in between. This CDR3 is CASSLGRGDYGYTF. The CDR3 DNA follows: TGTGCCAGCAGCTTAGGGCGCGGAGACTATGGCTACACCTTC. The full variable domain, with the rest looked up from reference TRBV11-2 and TRBJ1-2, is EAGVAQSPRYKIIEKRQSVAFWCNPISGHATLYWYQQILGQGPKLLIQFQNNGVVDDSQLPKDRFSAERLKGVDSTLKIQPAKLEDSAVYLCASSLGRGDYGYTFGSGTRLTVV.

The rearrangement joins TRBV18 to TRBJ2-5, with a weak D call TRBD2 (5 bases). The CDR3 covers 15 residues. Trimming left V 0 bases short and J 5 bases short, with 13 bases between. Germline assignment: CDR1 KGHSH and CDR2 LQKENI. CDR3 coding DNA: TGTGCCAGCTCACCACCCCCGGGAACGGGGGAGACCCAGTACTTC. Its protein product is CASSPPPGTGETQYF.